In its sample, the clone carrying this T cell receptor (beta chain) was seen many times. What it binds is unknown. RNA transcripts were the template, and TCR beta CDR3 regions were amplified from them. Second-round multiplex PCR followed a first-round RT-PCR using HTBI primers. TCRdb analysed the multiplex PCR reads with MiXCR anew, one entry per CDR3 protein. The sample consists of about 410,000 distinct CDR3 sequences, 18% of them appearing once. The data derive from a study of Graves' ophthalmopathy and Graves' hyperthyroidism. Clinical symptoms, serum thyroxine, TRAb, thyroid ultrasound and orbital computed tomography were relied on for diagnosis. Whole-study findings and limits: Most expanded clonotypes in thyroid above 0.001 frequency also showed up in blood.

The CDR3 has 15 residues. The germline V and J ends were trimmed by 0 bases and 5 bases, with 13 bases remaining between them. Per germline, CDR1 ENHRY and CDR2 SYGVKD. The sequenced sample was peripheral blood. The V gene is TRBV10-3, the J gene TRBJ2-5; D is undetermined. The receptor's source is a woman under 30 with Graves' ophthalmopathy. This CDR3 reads CAISESGNAWETQYF. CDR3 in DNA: TGTGCCATCAGTGAGTCCGGCAACGCCTGGGAGACCCAGTACTTC.